The 6 T cell receptor beta chains below come from one sample, sequenced in a study of cytomegalovirus exposure and HLA in healthy donors. PCR used 60 Vbeta primers and 13 Jbeta primers. Sequencing used immunoSEQ multiplex PCR; TCRdb keeps in-frame clones, though not all of them. The repertoire holds around 170,000 clones, with approximately 88% as singletons. The sample comprised PBMCs. Receptors originate from a woman between 50 and 59 years old in good health and CMV-seropositive.

This chain connects TRBV7-9 to TRBJ2-1; 8 nucleotides line up with TRBD1. This CDR3 comprises 15 residues. J lost 6 bases, V lost 0 bases, and 4 bases had no gene match. Germline lookup yields CDR1 SEHNR and CDR2 FQNEAQ (reference sequence). Here the CDR3 reads CASSLAGTGGNEQFF. CDR3 DNA: TGTGCCAGCAGCTTAGCTGGAACAGGGGGCAATGAGCAGTTCTTC.

Note on this clone: It may be a read error: a sequence one base away is much more abundant. Other DNA sequences in this sample translate to the same CDR3. This chain joins TRBV4-3 and TRBJ1-5; the D gene is possibly TRBD1 (5 bases). Per germline, CDR1 LGHNA and CDR2 YSLEER. The CDR3 sequence is 17 residues long. The CDR3 nucleotides are TGCGCCAGCAGCCAACGAGCGGGACCGGATAGCAATCAGCCCCAGCACTTT. Protein sequence: CASSQRAGPDSNQPQHF.

This clone has just a few counts. V usage is TRBV5-1 and J usage is TRBJ2-7; TRBD1 matches at 8 bases. Germline assignment: CDR1 SGHRS and CDR2 YFSETQ. CDR3 length equals 15 residues. Trimming at V came to 4 bases and at J to 3 bases, leaving 9 bases not matched to a gene. Here the CDR3 DNA reads TGCGCCAGCAGCCTCCAGGGGGCTGAGGTCTACGAGCAGTACTTC. Translated, it gives CASSLQGAEVYEQYF.

J is TRBJ2-3 and V is TRBV10-1; D is undetermined. V was trimmed by 8 bases and J by 6 bases, leaving 12 bases between them. The CDR3 runs to 12 residues. Germline CDR1 reads WNHNN; CDR2 reads SYGVQD (reference sequence). The CDR3 bases are TGCGCCAGCGGTAACCTCGGGGATACGCAGTATTTT. It encodes CASGNLGDTQYF.

J is TRBJ2-5 and V is TRBV5-6; 8 nucleotides agree with TRBD2. Germline V gene sequence: CDR1 SGHDT, CDR2 YYEEEE. The CDR3 runs 13 residues. Losses at the gene ends were 4 bases for V and 3 bases for J; bases not matched to a gene: 2. This CDR3 is CASSLSGEETQYF. CDR3 nucleotide sequence: TGTGCCAGCAGCCTTAGCGGGGAAGAGACCCAGTACTTC.

CDR3 sequence reads: CASSLVREVYLYNEQFF. The CDR3 nucleotides read TGCGCCAGCAGCTTGGTTCGGGAAGTCTATTTGTACAATGAGCAGTTCTTC. This rearrangement joins TRBV5-1 to TRBJ2-1, with D possibly being TRBD2 (5 bases). The germline V and J ends were trimmed by 0 bases and 4 bases, with 17 bases remaining between them. Germline V gene lookup returns CDR1 SGHRS and CDR2 YFSETQ. The CDR3 is 17 amino acids.